One and the same sample provided the 8 T cell receptor beta chains below, sequenced in a study of T cells in localized non-small cell lung cancer. Generated by immunoSEQ multiplex PCR, the TCRdb table keeps only in-frame clones and is missing some. This table has about 1,800 clones, around 27% appearing once. The source was normal lung tissue next to the tumor, collected before any cancer treatment. The receptors shown here come from a female donor older than 55 with stage I lung adenocarcinoma.

This clone came up a few times. This chain connects TRBV9 to TRBJ1-1; 7 positions agree with TRBD1. Unmatched junction bases numbered 7, after V lost 0 bases and J lost 8 bases. Germline assignment: CDR1 SGDLS and CDR2 YYNGEE. The CDR3 sequence is 14 residues long. DNA of the CDR3: TGTGCCAGCAGCGTAGATGTTTTGGACAGGGAAGCTTTCTTT. Translating gives CASSVDVLDREAFF.

CDR3 loop: CASSPPKTGASNYGYTF. The CDR3 DNA follows: TGTGCCAGCTCACCACCGAAGACAGGGGCATCTAACTATGGCTACACCTTC. This chain joins TRBV18 and TRBJ1-2; 8 nucleotides line up with TRBD1. Germline V lookup: CDR1 KGHSH, CDR2 LQKENI. The CDR3 totals 17 residues. Germline trimming cut 0 bases from V and 0 bases from J; bases unmatched to any gene: 6.

This chain joins TRBV5-1 and TRBJ1-1; 8 positions agree with TRBD1. The germline gives CDR1 SGHRS, CDR2 YFSETQ. The CDR3 length is 14 residues. V lost 2 bases, J lost 5 bases, and 5 bases stayed unmatched. The CDR3 here is CASSFETGVTEAFF. Written as DNA, the CDR3 is TGCGCCAGCAGCTTTGAGACAGGGGTTACTGAAGCTTTCTTT.

This rearrangement joins TRBV23-1 to TRBJ1-1, with TRBD1 as a possible D gene (5 bases). TRBV23-1 has ORF status, its function being uncertain. The CDR3 has 15 residues. Trimming shortened V by 6 bases and J by 1 base, and 15 bases separated the two germline ends. CDR3 coding DNA: TGCGCCAGCAGCCAAGACGCAGGGCCGAACACTGAAGCTTTCTTT. Residues: CASSQDAGPNTEAFF.

This clone occurred a few times. The chain uses TRBV11-3 and TRBJ2-3; 9 positions agree with TRBD2. J lost 2 bases, V lost 2 bases, and 2 bases had no gene match. The CDR3 extends over 15 amino acids. Germline CDR1 reads SGHNT; CDR2 reads YENEEA. The CDR3 sequence: CASSLIAGVTDTQYF. CDR3 bases: TGTGCCAGCAGCTTAATAGCGGGGGTCACAGATACGCAGTATTTT.

The chain has TRBV28 and TRBJ1-5; D remains ambiguous. CDR3 length: 12 residues. V dropped 7 bases and J dropped 6 bases, with 10 bases sitting between them. Germline V gene sequence: CDR1 MDHEN, CDR2 SYDVKM. The CDR3 sequence: CASTEAGQPQHF. CDR3 in DNA: TGTGCCAGCACCGAGGCAGGTCAGCCCCAGCATTTT.

V gene TRBV28 combines with J gene TRBJ2-2, with D perhaps given as TRBD1 or TRBD2 (5 bases each). V was trimmed by 6 bases and J by 1 base, leaving 12 bases between them. Germline CDR1 MDHEN, CDR2 SYDVKM. The CDR3 loop spans 15 amino acids. The CDR3 loop reads CASRRDVENTGELFF. The CDR3 DNA reads as TGTGCCAGCAGGAGGGACGTGGAGAACACCGGGGAGCTGTTTTTT.

In its sample, this clone is medium-sized. The rearrangement uses TRBV6-8 and TRBJ2-5; 10 positions agree with TRBD1. CDR1 MNHGY and CDR2 SAAAGT come from the germline V gene. V was clipped by 0 bases and J by 4 bases; unmatched bases: 8. This CDR3 comprises 17 residues. The CDR3 DNA reads as TGTGCCAGCAGTTACTCGACGTGGACAGGGGGACGAGAGACCCAGTACTTC. Translated, it gives CASSYSTWTGGRETQYF.